A selection of T cell receptor beta chains follows, all from one sample in a study of metastatic and nonmetastatic thyroid tumors. TCRdb re-called the PCR reads via MiXCR. The sample comprises about 3,500 clones, about 35% of which are singletons, and roughly 29% rests with the top ten. The sample comprised adjacent normal tissue. The receptors shown here come from a male donor with papillary thyroid cancer or a benign thyroid nodule (not recorded which). Some clones in this sample may be carry-over from other donors' samples. Each CDR3 is given with its conserved first and last residue. A D gene is named only where the DNA matches it firmly. The size field is filled for only some rows; it gives once, few, many or a size class.

clone size	V gene	J gene	D gene	CDR3 protein	CDR3 DNA
few	TRBV6-1	TRBJ2-6	TRBD2	CASSEPPGGFKGANVLTF	TGTGCCAGCAGTGAACCCCCGGGAGGGTTTAAAGGGGCCAACGTCCTGACTTTC
few	TRBV6-1	TRBJ1-2	-	CASSRDINYGYTF	TGTGCCAGCAGTCGGGACATTAACTATGGCTACACCTTC
-	TRBV7-2	TRBJ2-1	-	CASSLAGSNNEQFF	TGTGCCAGCAGCTTAGCGGGGTCTAACAATGAGCAGTTCTTC
-	TRBV20-1	TRBJ1-2	-	CSAHRFGRANYGYTF	TGCAGTGCTCATCGATTTGGCAGGGCTAACTATGGCTACACCTTC
-	TRBV11-2	TRBJ2-4	TRBD1	CASSSLRGQGERNIQYF	TGTGCCAGCAGCTCACTCCGGGGACAGGGGGAAAGAAACATCCAGTACTTC
few	TRBV2	TRBJ2-3	TRBD2	CASTNPGLTDTQYF	TGTGCCAGCACTAATCCGGGACTAACAGATACGCAGTATTTT
few	TRBV10-1	TRBJ2-2	-	CASRDNTGELFF	TGCGCCAGCAGAGATAACACCGGGGAGCTGTTTTTT
-	TRBV19	TRBJ1-5	-	CASKFDGSSNQPQHF	TGTGCCAGTAAATTCGACGGATCCAGTAATCAGCCCCAGCATTTT
many	TRBV5-4	TRBJ2-2	TRBD1	CASSLAAGGDNTGELFF	TGTGCCAGCAGCTTGGCAGCAGGGGGTGATAACACCGGGGAGCTGTTTTTT
few	TRBV10-3	TRBJ1-2	-	CAISGSSGYGYTF	TGTGCCATCAGTGGGTCGTCCGGCTATGGCTACACCTTC
large	TRBV28	TRBJ2-1	-	CASSAGQLNNEQFF	TGTGCCAGCAGTGCGGGACAGCTGAACAATGAGCAGTTCTTC
-	TRBV10-3	TRBJ2-7	-	CTIRPLQGGERYF	TGTACCATAAGGCCCCTACAGGGCGGTGAGCGGTACTTC
few	TRBV12-3/TRBV12-4	TRBJ1-2	TRBD1	CASSSLDRGFYGYTF	TGTGCCAGCAGTTCCCTTGACAGGGGATTCTATGGCTACACCTTC
-	TRBV12-3/TRBV12-4	TRBJ2-1	-	CASSFGTPPYNEQFF	TGTGCCAGCAGTTTCGGGACACCACCCTACAATGAGCAGTTCTTC
few	TRBV12-3/TRBV12-4	TRBJ2-7	TRBD2	CASSLGRGGHDEQYF	TGTGCCAGCAGTTTAGGTCGGGGGGGCCACGACGAGCAGTACTTC
-	TRBV19	TRBJ1-1	-	CASSKLGHGPMNTEAFF	TGTGCCAGTAGTAAGTTGGGACATGGTCCCATGAACACTGAAGCTTTCTTT
few	TRBV2	TRBJ1-2	-	CASSEAGGAGFGYTF	TGTGCCAGCAGTGAAGCGGGAGGGGCTGGATTTGGCTACACCTTC
-	TRBV20-1	TRBJ1-1	-	CSARPQGMAFF	TGCAGTGCTAGACCTCAGGGGATGGCTTTCTTT
once	TRBV5-2	TRBJ2-1	-	CASIYDLAGWINEQFF	TGTGCCAGCATCTACGATTTAGCGGGATGGATCAATGAGCAGTTCTTC
-	TRBV28	TRBJ2-7	-	CASKLSGFSYEQYF	TGTGCCAGCAAACTCTCCGGGTTCTCCTACGAGCAGTACTTC
few	TRBV6-4	TRBJ2-2	-	CASREQGTGELFF	TGTGCCAGCAGAGAGCAGGGCACCGGGGAGCTGTTTTTT
-	TRBV20-1	TRBJ1-6	TRBD1	CSARDLGDRVNSPLHF	TGCAGTGCTAGAGATCTCGGGGACAGGGTGAATTCACCCCTCCACTTT
few	TRBV5-1	TRBJ1-3	-	CASSLGGPGTGNTIYF	TGCGCCAGCAGCTTGGGCGGTCCTGGGACAGGAAACACCATATATTTT
-	TRBV20-1	TRBJ1-5	-	CSAKDSFAEPQHF	TGCAGTGCGAAAGACAGTTTCGCTGAGCCCCAGCATTTT
-	TRBV6-2/TRBV6-3	TRBJ2-7	-	CASSIRATALYEQYF	TGTGCCAGCAGCATTAGGGCTACAGCATTATACGAGCAGTACTTC
few	TRBV28	TRBJ2-2	-	CASSLSLTNTGELFF	TGTGCCAGCAGTTTATCCCTGACTAACACCGGGGAGCTGTTTTTT
-	TRBV28	TRBJ2-1	TRBD2	CASSRPGLAGYEQFF	TGTGCCAGCAGCCGACCGGGACTAGCGGGATATGAGCAGTTCTTC
few	TRBV20-1	TRBJ2-3	TRBD2	CSCHIAGDPDTQYF	TGCAGTTGTCATATAGCGGGAGATCCAGATACGCAGTATTTT
once	TRBV9	TRBJ2-2	-	CASSVKQGNTGELFF	TGTGCCAGCAGCGTAAAGCAGGGGAACACCGGGGAGCTGTTTTTT
few	TRBV6-1	TRBJ1-6	-	CASSTTGISPLHF	TGTGCCAGCAGCACCACAGGGATTTCACCCCTCCACTTT
-	TRBV7-2	TRBJ2-7	TRBD2	CASWLGGVAEQYF	TGTGCCAGCTGGTTGGGGGGGGTGGCCGAGCAGTACTTC
-	TRBV12-3/TRBV12-4	TRBJ2-2	TRBD1	CASSIQGMGVGELFF	TGTGCCAGCAGTATACAGGGGATGGGAGTCGGGGAGCTGTTTTTT
-	TRBV5-4	TRBJ2-3	-	CASSLASVHGRTDTQNF	TGTGCCAGCAGCTTGGCATCGGTTCATGGGCGCACAGATACGCAGAATTTT
few	TRBV5-1	TRBJ2-3	TRBD2	CASSLERGWGDTQYF	TGCGCCAGCAGCTTGGAGCGGGGGTGGGGAGATACGCAGTATTTT
few	TRBV7-3	TRBJ2-1	-	CASSFSGNEQFF	TGTGCCAGCAGCTTTAGCGGCAATGAGCAGTTCTTC
few	TRBV19	TRBJ1-1	-	CASSIWLNTEAFF	TGTGCCAGTAGTATTTGGTTGAACACTGAAGCTTTCTTT
few	TRBV2	TRBJ2-7	-	CASRTQAYEQYF	TGTGCCAGCAGGACACAAGCCTACGAGCAGTACTTC
-	TRBV7-3	TRBJ2-1	-	CASSSGGGPYNEQFF	TGTGCCAGCAGCTCTGGCGGGGGCCCCTACAATGAGCAGTTCTTC
-	TRBV30	TRBJ1-2	-	CAYSRGYGYTF	TGTGCCTACTCGAGAGGCTATGGCTACACCTTC
few	TRBV28	TRBJ1-3	-	CASSDPGAYGNTIYF	TGTGCCAGCAGCGACCCCGGGGCTTACGGAAACACCATATATTTT
-	TRBV9	TRBJ2-2	TRBD1	CASTGTGDGTGELFF	TGTGCCAGCACCGGGACAGGGGATGGCACCGGGGAGCTGTTTTTT
few	TRBV20-1	TRBJ2-1	TRBD2	CSARDYLAGLDNEQFF	TGCAGTGCTAGAGATTACCTAGCGGGACTGGACAATGAGCAGTTCTTC
once	TRBV5-1	TRBJ1-1	TRBD1	CASVLDQGGEAFF	TGCGCCAGCGTTCTAGACCAGGGGGGTGAAGCTTTCTTT
large	TRBV11-2	TRBJ2-1	TRBD1	CASSLSMGQGAGEQFF	TGTGCCAGCAGCTTATCTATGGGACAGGGGGCAGGTGAGCAGTTCTTC
-	TRBV12-3/TRBV12-4	TRBJ2-2	TRBD2	CASSLRGLAGGTNTGELFF	TGTGCCAGCAGTTTACGTGGACTAGCGGGAGGAACGAACACCGGGGAGCTGTTTTTT
-	TRBV28	TRBJ1-2	TRBD1	CASSQGQGARYGYTF	TGTGCCAGCAGCCAGGGACAGGGGGCTCGTTATGGCTACACCTTC
-	TRBV5-1	TRBJ2-2	TRBD2	CASSPLAGGSGELFF	TGCGCCAGCAGCCCTCTAGCGGGAGGTTCCGGGGAGCTGTTTTTT
-	TRBV6-1	TRBJ2-1	-	CASSPREEQFF	TGTGCCAGCAGTCCCCGTGAAGAGCAGTTCTTC
-	TRBV5-1	TRBJ2-1	TRBD2	CASSLEAGLAVYNEQFF	TGCGCCAGCAGCTTGGAGGCGGGACTAGCGGTCTACAATGAGCAGTTCTTC
-	TRBV20-1	TRBJ2-7	-	CSAAYAGTDTYEQYF	TGCAGTGCTGCCTACGCCGGGACGGATACCTACGAGCAGTACTTC
-	TRBV4-1	TRBJ2-6	-	CASSQVSRSVGANVLTF	TGCGCCAGCAGCCAAGTCTCCCGGTCAGTTGGGGCCAACGTCCTGACTTTC
few	TRBV12-3/TRBV12-4	TRBJ2-2	-	CASRGSGEIGELFF	TGTGCCAGCAGGGGGTCGGGCGAGATCGGGGAGCTGTTTTTT
few	TRBV6-1	TRBJ2-1	-	CASSEQPSSYNEQFF	TGTGCCAGCAGTGAGCAGCCGAGCTCCTACAATGAGCAGTTCTTC